This T cell receptor (beta chain) was captured by sequencing in a study of a mutant IDH1 vaccine in newly diagnosed glioma. The wider study: Vaccines began 4-6 weeks after radiotherapy alone, or with temozolomide cycles. Week 35 brought visit V12, which was followed by visit V13 at week 47.

Generated by immunoSEQ multiplex PCR, the TCRdb table keeps only in-frame clones and is missing some. The sample lists tens of thousands of clones, 83% occurring once. This sample's time point: week 47, end of study. Alongside topical imiquimod, each dose of vaccine comprised 300 ug of mutant IDH1 20-mer peptide. Overall study findings and caveats: Whatever changes occurred in top peripheral T cell clonotypes seemed unrelated to pseudoprogression.

Concerning this clone itself: The antigen remains undetermined.

This CDR3 comprises 16 residues. Trimming took 3 bases from V and 6 from J, leaving 21 bases between them. Germline loops: CDR1 SGDLS, CDR2 YYNGEE. This specimen was PBMCs, taken from a glioma patient whose treatment included an IDH1 peptide vaccine. This rearrangement joins TRBV9 to TRBJ1-1; D gene unclear. This sequence was found in a woman between 50 and 59 years old with glioma. CDR3 DNA: TGTGCCAGCAGCGATAGGGAAGGACGCCCTGTAGCTGAAGCTTTCTTT. This translates into CASSDREGRPVAEAFF.